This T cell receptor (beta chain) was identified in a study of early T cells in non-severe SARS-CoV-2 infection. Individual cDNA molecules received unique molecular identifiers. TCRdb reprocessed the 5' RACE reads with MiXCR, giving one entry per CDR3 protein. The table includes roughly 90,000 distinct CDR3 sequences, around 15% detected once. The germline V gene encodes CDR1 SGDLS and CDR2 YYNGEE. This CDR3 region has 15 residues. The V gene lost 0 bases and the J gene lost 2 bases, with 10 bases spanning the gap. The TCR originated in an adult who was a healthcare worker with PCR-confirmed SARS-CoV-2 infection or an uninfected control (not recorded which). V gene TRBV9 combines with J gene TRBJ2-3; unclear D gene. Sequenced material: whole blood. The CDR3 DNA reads TGTGCCAGCAGCGTAGCTGCTACCCTCACAGATACGCAGTATTTT. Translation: CASSVAATLTDTQYF.